The TCR beta chain under discussion was sequenced for a study of blood T cell repertoires in COVID-19. Whole-study context: Acute and convalescent COVID-19 samples came from the United States, Italy and Spain. Sources were T cells, B-cell-depleted T cells, or PBMCs; the material itself was cDNA or gDNA.

Study processing details: Amplification with reference gene primers provided the estimates of nucleated cell counts. Clones were sequenced by immunoSEQ multiplex PCR, and TCRdb holds only the in-frame ones, with some missing. That table gives V, J and clone size, and the DNA gave D and trimming. Here the sample spans around 20,000 clones, 89% being singletons. The CDR3 extends over 15 amino acids. V lost 2 bases and J 8 bases, leaving 15 bases between the germline ends. Germline lookup yields CDR1 MNHEY and CDR2 SMNVEV (reference sequence). The sequencing sample was made of peripheral blood. The clonotype was recovered from a human donor with active COVID-19. The donor label of this sample is uncertain. The rearrangement links TRBV27 to TRBJ1-4, with a weak D call TRBD1 (5 bases). DNA of the CDR3: TGTGCCAGCAGTTTAGGGTCGGGGGTAGGGGAAAAACTGTTTTTT. Its protein product is CASSLGSGVGEKLFF.